The TCR beta chain under discussion was sequenced for a study of neoadjuvant anti-PD-1 for oral cavity cancer. Study-wide context: Before surgery, most patients got three to four biweekly 3 mg/kg nivolumab doses.

This CDR3 is built from 16 residues. With V trimmed by 5 bases and J by 4 bases, 9 bases remained unmatched. Germline V gene lookup returns CDR1 MNHEY and CDR2 SMNVEV (reference sequence). Data came from immunoSEQ multiplex PCR; TCRdb stores just in-frame clones and leaves some out. Of approximately 5,000 clones in the sample, roughly three fifths are singletons; the top ten hold 7% to 8%. Comment on this clone: Its antigen is undetermined.

Time point defined: after neoadjuvant nivolumab, at surgical resection. These newly diagnosed stage II-IVA oral cavity squamous cell carcinoma patients had no prior systemic or radiation treatment. The study's findings and limits: Greater tumor shrinkage accompanied bigger post-treatment sizes of preexisting clones. TCR analyses covered only a few patients per response group.

The sequences come from tumor tissue, collected after nivolumab (anti-PD-1) treatment. This chain uses TRBV27 with TRBJ2-3, with 10 nucleotides matching TRBD2. This clonotype was obtained from a person aged 35-80 years with oral cavity squamous cell carcinoma. CDR3 in amino acids: CASSQASGGGADTQYF. For the CDR3, the DNA is TGTGCCAGCAGTCAAGCTAGCGGGGGCGGCGCAGATACGCAGTATTTT.